Below are 11 T cell receptor beta chains sequenced from a single sample in a study of blood T cell repertoires in COVID-19 (dated by TCRdb to about 2020). Libraries were made using the immunoSEQ multiplex PCR assay. The source is immuneACCESS, and TCRdb retained only in-frame sequences with V and J called. Part of the clones is not carried over; for the studies checked, unresolved V genes explain less than half of this, and the remainder is unexplained. This sample holds some 250,000 clones; around 80% were observed only once. Together, the top ten hold roughly 8.6% of the sample. Sequences were obtained from peripheral blood. Receptors originate from a man in his forties with active or convalescent COVID-19.

The J gene is TRBJ2-3, the V gene TRBV7-3; TRBD2 is a possible D gene (6 bases). Germline-derived CDR1 and CDR2 are SGHTA and FQGTGA. The V end was cut by 5 bases, the J end by 4 bases, with 16 bases between. The CDR3 totals 15 residues. The CDR3 region has the DNA TGTGCCAGCAGCGGGGGGATTGAAGGGGCAGATACGCAGTATTTT. It encodes CASSGGIEGADTQYF.

V gene TRBV7-6 combines with J gene TRBJ2-2, with 8 bases fitting TRBD2. In germline, CDR1 is SGHVS, CDR2 FNYEAQ. This CDR3 comprises 17 residues. After removal of 0 bases from V and 5 bases from J, the junction contained 8 bases not matched to a gene. CDR3 sequence (DNA): TGTGCCAGCAGCTTAGCGCTTGCGGGAGGATCTACCGGGGAGCTGTTTTTT. Translating it yields CASSLALAGGSTGELFF.

The chain has TRBV5-1 and TRBJ1-5; possibly TRBD1 for D (5 bases). The CDR3 has 13 amino acids. The germline CDR1 and CDR2 sequences are SGHRS and YFSETQ. V was shortened by 1 base and J by 5 bases, with 7 bases between the two germline ends. CDR3 in DNA: TGCGCCAGCAGCTTGTCGACAGATCAGCCCCAGCATTTT. Amino acids: CASSLSTDQPQHF.

J is TRBJ2-5 and V is TRBV6-1; TRBD1 might be the D (7 bases). Germline lookup yields CDR1 MNHNS and CDR2 SASEGT. The V gene lost 2 bases and the J gene lost 4 bases, with 17 bases spanning the gap. The CDR3 spans 16 residues. Here the CDR3 DNA reads TGTGCCAGCAGTGAAACCCCAGGGGGGCTGCGAGAGACCCAGTACTTC. Encoded protein: CASSETPGGLRETQYF.

Points on this clone: The same CDR3 arises from other DNA sequences in this sample as well. This chain uses TRBV6-5 with TRBJ1-6; D call uncertain. The CDR3 is 12 residues long. The ends were cut back, 4 bases at V and 4 bases at J, with 2 bases in the middle. In germline, CDR1 is MNHEY, CDR2 SVGAGI. CDR3 coding DNA: TGTGCCAGCAGTTCGTATAATTCACCCCTCCACTTT. This codes for CASSSYNSPLHF.

The chain carries TRBV3-1 (or the pseudogene TRBV3-2) and TRBJ1-5; TRBD1 might be the D (5 bases). The germline V and J ends were trimmed by 5 bases and 4 bases, with 12 bases remaining between them. Germline lookup yields CDR1 LGHDT and CDR2 YNNKEL (reference sequence). This CDR3 contains 14 residues. The chain's CDR3 is CASSAGPGNQPQHF. In DNA, the CDR3 is TGTGCCAGCAGCGCGGGGCCAGGTAATCAGCCCCAGCATTTT.

The chain is built from TRBV4-1 and TRBJ2-2; D might be TRBD1 (5 bases). With 4 bases removed from V and 5 bases from J, the gap between germline ends came to 14 bases. This CDR3 comprises 15 residues. Looked up from germline, CDR1 is MGHRA and CDR2 is YSYEKL. The CDR3 sequence: CASSRGQGSTGELFF. CDR3 sequence (DNA): TGCGCCAGCAGCCGCGGCCAGGGTTCAACCGGGGAGCTGTTTTTT.

The V call is TRBV2, the J call TRBJ2-3; 13 nucleotides align to TRBD2. The V gene end was trimmed by 3 bases and the J gene end by 8 bases; junction bases not matched to a gene: 5. The CDR3 sequence is 15 residues long. CDR1 and CDR2 from the germline V gene are SNHLY and FYNNEI. Written as DNA, the CDR3 is TGTGCCAGCAGTGATGGACTAGCGGGGGTGGGTACGCAGTATTTT. The encoded protein is CASSDGLAGVGTQYF.

This clone occurred once. The genes are TRBV19 and TRBJ1-5, with a weak D call TRBD1 (6 bases). CDR3 length equals 13 residues. Germline V CDR1 and CDR2: LNHDA, SQIVND (reference sequence). V lost 4 bases and J 6 bases, leaving 10 bases between the germline ends. The CDR3 DNA follows: TGTGCCAGTAGTAACCAAGGGGGTCAGCCCCAGCATTTT. Translating gives CASSNQGGQPQHF.

This clone has only one observation. This chain uses TRBV7-9 with TRBJ2-1, with TRBD2 identical over 8 bases. The CDR3 extends over 14 amino acids. Germline assignment: CDR1 SEHNR and CDR2 FQNEAQ (reference sequence). Trimming cost V 2 bases and J 7 bases; bases outside gene matches: 4. In DNA form, the CDR3 reads TGTGCCAGCAGCTTAACTAGCGGATCTAATGAGCAGTTCTTC. Amino acid sequence: CASSLTSGSNEQFF. Using reference TRBV7-9 and TRBJ2-1 for the parts outside the CDR3, the full variable domain is DTGVSQNPRHKITKRGQNVTFRCDPISEHNRLYWYRQTLGQGPEFLTYFQNEAQLEKSRLLSDRFSAERPKGSFSTLEIQRTEQGDSAMYLCASSLTSGSNEQFFGPGTRLTVL.

This sequence joins TRBV18 and TRBJ2-7, with TRBD1 matching 7 bases. Trimming cost V 1 base and J 0 bases; bases outside gene matches: 3. There are 15 residues in the CDR3. Germline CDR1 KGHSH, CDR2 LQKENI. The CDR3 region has the DNA TGTGCCAGCTCACCACGGGACAGTAGCTCCTACGAGCAGTACTTC. The encoded protein is CASSPRDSSSYEQYF.